This entry concerns a single TCR beta chain. The sample is drawn from a study of blood T cell repertoires in COVID-19. Whole-study context: Acute-phase and convalescent COVID-19 samples originated in the United States, Italy and Spain. PBMCs, B-cell-depleted T cells, or T cells provided the cDNA or gDNA that made up the material.

While infection was still active, Seattle patients were enrolled and then followed longitudinally. Only in-frame clones appear in the TCRdb table, and some are missing; sequencing was by immunoSEQ multiplex PCR. The sample includes 450,000 or so clones, over 85% of them seen just once. Germline CDR1 reads MNHEY; CDR2 reads SMNVEV (reference sequence). V gave up 0 bases and J gave up 6 bases, with 12 bases separating them. This CDR3 has 14 amino acids. The sample consisted of peripheral blood. The sequence derives from a young man with COVID-19, enrolled during active disease. This chain joins TRBV27 and TRBJ2-7, with D perhaps matching TRBD1 (6 bases). This CDR3 reads CASSLSVNRAEQYF. CDR3 bases: TGTGCCAGCAGTTTATCTGTAAACAGGGCCGAGCAGTACTTC.